The rows below give T cell receptor beta chains drawn from one sample of a study of beta chain features in type 1 diabetes. TCRdb keeps only in-frame clones here, not all; method: immunoSEQ multiplex PCR. The sample includes some 360,000 clones, roughly a tenth of them seen just once. The specimen was central memory CD4+ T cells from blood. The receptors derive from a man in his thirties or forties with type 1 diabetes. The CDR3 runs from the conserved cysteine through the conserved F or W. Each record gives: clone size, D gene, CDR3 length, J gene, V gene, CDR3 DNA, CDR3 protein. D genes are given only for firm matches. Expanded clones get a size class; other rows say once, few or many, or leave the size out.

many	NA	15	TRBJ1-1	TRBV10-3	TGTGCCATCAGGGAACGGACCATATTGAACACTGAAGCTTTCTTT	CAIRERTILNTEAFF
NA	TRBD2	15	TRBJ2-1	TRBV19	TGTGCCAGTAGCATCCTAGCGGGAGGGCCGGGTGAGCAGTTCTTC	CASSILAGGPGEQFF
few	TRBD1	14	TRBJ2-7	TRBV28	TGTGCCAGCAGTTTCCAGGGGGCGGACTACGAGCAGTACTTC	CASSFQGADYEQYF
few	NA	15	TRBJ2-5	TRBV5-6	TGTGCCAGCAGCTTGCTCTTAACGGGAGAAGAGACCCAGTACTTC	CASSLLLTGEETQYF
NA	NA	17	TRBJ1-1	TRBV5-4	TGCGCCAGCAGCCAAGATCGGAGTCAGGGATGGAACACTGAAGCTTTCTTT	CASSQDRSQGWNTEAFF
few	TRBD2	16	TRBJ2-5	TRBV2	TGTGCCAGCAGCCCAGGACTAGCGGGATTACAAGAGACCCAGTACTTC	CASSPGLAGLQETQYF
few	TRBD1	14	TRBJ2-7	TRBV9	TGTGCCAGCAGCCTAACAGGGGTTTGGCGCGAGCAGTACTTC	CASSLTGVWREQYF
many	NA	12	TRBJ2-7	TRBV2	TGTGCCAGCAGTGGGGTGGGTTACGAGCAGTACTTC	CASSGVGYEQYF
few	NA	14	TRBJ2-2	TRBV2	TGTGCCAGCAAAGTAGACCTCAACACCGGGGAGCTGTTTTTT	CASKVDLNTGELFF
few	TRBD1	15	TRBJ2-1	TRBV9	TGTGCCAGCAGCGTAGGACAGGGTACCTACAATGAGCAGTTCTTC	CASSVGQGTYNEQFF
NA	TRBD2	13	TRBJ2-1	TRBV6-5	TGTGCCAGCAGCAGACTAGCGGGGAATGAGCAGTTCTTC	CASSRLAGNEQFF
few	TRBD2	16	TRBJ2-2	TRBV27	TGTGCCAGCAGTTTATCGACTAGCGGGGGCACCGGGGAGCTGTTTTTT	CASSLSTSGGTGELFF
NA	NA	13	TRBJ2-2	TRBV28	TGTGCCAGCAGTTCCCAGAACACCGGGGAGCTGTTTTTT	CASSSQNTGELFF
NA	NA	13	TRBJ2-3	TRBV6-5	TGTGCCAGCAACCGGGACATCACAGATACGCAGTATTTT	CASNRDITDTQYF
NA	NA	17	TRBJ2-7	TRBV23-1	TGCGCCAGCAGTCAACCTTTATGGCACAAGCAGCCCTACGAGCAGTACTTC	CASSQPLWHKQPYEQYF
NA	NA	17	TRBJ2-7	TRBV11-3	TGTGCCAGCAGCCTTCAGTGGGACCCGAACGGTATCTACGAGCAGTACTTC	CASSLQWDPNGIYEQYF
few	NA	15	TRBJ2-7	TRBV10-2	TGCGCCAGCAAGGAGGGACCTACACCGTCCTACGAGCAGTACTTC	CASKEGPTPSYEQYF
NA	TRBD2	16	TRBJ2-1	TRBV5-1	TGCGCCAGCAGCTTGGATGTTGGTAGCGGGAACAATGAGCAGTTCTTC	CASSLDVGSGNNEQFF
few	NA	12	TRBJ2-3	TRBV9	TGTGCCAGCAGCGTAGTGTCAGATACGCAGTATTTT	CASSVVSDTQYF
NA	TRBD2	15	TRBJ2-4	TRBV27	TGTGCCAGCAGCCTAGCGGGACTAGCCAAAAACATTCAGTACTTC	CASSLAGLAKNIQYF
many	NA	15	TRBJ1-1	TRBV6-6	TGTGCCAGCAGTTACTCGACGGGGATGAACACTGAAGCTTTCTTT	CASSYSTGMNTEAFF
few	NA	14	TRBJ2-1	TRBV18	TGTGCCAGCTCACCACCGGGACCCAACAATGAGCAGTTCTTC	CASSPPGPNNEQFF
many	NA	17	TRBJ2-7	TRBV4-2	TGTGCCAGCAGCCAGGGACTCCGCCGAACAACGCTTTACGAGCAGTACTTC	CASSQGLRRTTLYEQYF
few	NA	14	TRBJ1-2	TRBV6-1	TGTGCCAGCAGTGACCTAGTAGCTGACTATGGCTACACCTTC	CASSDLVADYGYTF
NA	NA	14	TRBJ1-3	TRBV25-1	TGTGCCAGCAGGGACAGTCTAACTGGAAACACCATATATTTT	CASRDSLTGNTIYF
few	NA	14	TRBJ2-5	TRBV2	TGTGCCAGCAGCAAAACGAGAAGCCAAGAGACCCAGTACTTC	CASSKTRSQETQYF
NA	NA	13	TRBJ2-7	TRBV27	TGTGCCACATGGTCCCAAACAACCTACGAGCAGTACTTC	CATWSQTTYEQYF
medium-sized	NA	12	TRBJ2-7	TRBV10-3	TGTGCCATCGGACGACGGAACTACGAGCAGTACTTC	CAIGRRNYEQYF
many	NA	16	TRBJ1-3	TRBV9	TGTGCCAGCAGCCAGGAGGGATTGGTTTACGGAAACACCATATATTTT	CASSQEGLVYGNTIYF
few	NA	15	TRBJ1-1	TRBV18	TGTGCCAGCTCACCATTGGCAGGGGAGAACACTGAAGCTTTCTTT	CASSPLAGENTEAFF
few	NA	13	TRBJ1-2	TRBV28	TGTGCCAGCAGTTTATCGGGGGCGGGTGGCTACACCTTC	CASSLSGAGGYTF
NA	NA	14	TRBJ2-7	TRBV6-6	TGTGCCAGCAGTTACGAAGGTGGGGAGGAGGAGCAGTACTTC	CASSYEGGEEEQYF
few	NA	12	TRBJ2-2	TRBV30	TGTGCCTGGCCTAGGGGGACCGGGGAGCTGTTTTTT	CAWPRGTGELFF
few	TRBD1	14	TRBJ1-4	TRBV9	TGTGCCAGCAGCGCAGGGACAGGGGGTGAAAAACTGTTTTTT	CASSAGTGGEKLFF
NA	NA	16	TRBJ2-5	TRBV11-2	TGTGCCAGCAGCTTTGCCGGGACGGGTCTCGACGAGACCCAGTACTTC	CASSFAGTGLDETQYF
NA	TRBD1	13	TRBJ2-5	TRBV7-9	TGTGCCAGCAGGCACAGGGGTGCAGAGACCCAGTACTTC	CASRHRGAETQYF
NA	NA	16	TRBJ1-4	TRBV4-1	TGCGCCAGCAGCCAAGATTGGAAGGGGACGAAGGAAAAACTGTTTTTT	CASSQDWKGTKEKLFF
NA	TRBD1	15	TRBJ2-7	TRBV28	TGTGCCAGCAGTACCCGGGACAGGAGCTCCTACGAGCAGTACTTC	CASSTRDRSSYEQYF
few	NA	16	TRBJ1-5	TRBV28	TGTGCCAGCAGTTTATACACAGGGTTGAGCAATCAGCCCCAGCATTTT	CASSLYTGLSNQPQHF
few	NA	14	TRBJ1-1	TRBV5-6	TGTGCCAGCAGCAAGAACACAGACGCGGCTGAAGCTTTCTTT	CASSKNTDAAEAFF
few	TRBD2	17	TRBJ2-1	TRBV29-1	TGCAGCGTCACTGAGCCCCCCGGGACTAGCGGGAACAATGAGCAGTTCTTC	CSVTEPPGTSGNNEQFF
few	NA	13	TRBJ2-5	TRBV7-3	TGTGCCAGCAGCTTAACGTTCGGAGAGACCCAGTACTTC	CASSLTFGETQYF